The rows below give T cell receptor beta chains drawn from one sample of a study of metastatic and nonmetastatic thyroid tumors. TCRdb re-clonotyped the PCR reads through MiXCR. The sample comprises over 10,000 clones, around 29% of which are singletons, and approximately 14% rests with the top ten. The sample was tumor tissue. The receptors here all came from a male donor with papillary thyroid cancer or a benign thyroid nodule (not recorded which). Some clones in this sample may be carry-over from other donors' samples. The CDR3 runs from the conserved cysteine through the conserved F or W. The D gene is left open where the match is weak. A row's size may be missing; if present it is once, few, many or a size class.

>TRBJ1-4|TRBV12-3/TRBV12-4|many|TRBD1
TGTGCCAGCAGTATAAACAGGGGGCGAGGTGAAAAACTGTTTTTT
CASSINRGRGEKLFF
>TRBJ2-3|TRBV24-1|few|NA
TGTGCCACCAGTGATTTGAGGTTTTCTGGCACAGATACGCAGTATTTT
CATSDLRFSGTDTQYF
>TRBJ2-7|TRBV9|NA|NA
TGTGCCAGCAGCGTACCCCGGTGCCCAGGGTACGAGCAGTACTTC
CASSVPRCPGYEQYF
>TRBJ1-1|TRBV7-8|many|NA
TGTGCCAGCAGCTTACTGTCGCGGGGACTGAACACTGAAGCTTTCTTT
CASSLLSRGLNTEAFF
>TRBJ2-7|TRBV27|few|NA
TGTGCCAGCAGTTTCCCCGGGACGGGAGAGCAGTACTTC
CASSFPGTGEQYF
>TRBJ2-1|TRBV12-3/TRBV12-4|NA|NA
TGTGCCAGCAGCCTTGAATTCACCGGGACAAGGGGGTACAATGAGCAGTTCTTC
CASSLEFTGTRGYNEQFF
>TRBJ1-2|TRBV20-1|medium-sized|NA
TGCAGTGCTAGCACCAGGGCCCGCTACACCTTC
CSASTRARYTF
>TRBJ2-2|TRBV6-1|few|TRBD1
TGTGCCAGCAAAACCCGGGACAGGCAGAACACCGGGGAGCTGTTTTTT
CASKTRDRQNTGELFF
>TRBJ2-3|TRBV5-4|many|TRBD1
TGTGCCAGCAGGAAAGACAGGGGTCGCACAGATACGCAGTATTTT
CASRKDRGRTDTQYF
>TRBJ2-7|TRBV5-1|NA|TRBD1
TGCGCCAGCAGCATAAGGACAGGGGGCGACTACGAGCAGTACTTC
CASSIRTGGDYEQYF
>TRBJ1-6|TRBV5-1|NA|TRBD1
TGCGGCAGCACCTTCAGACAGGGGGGGGATTCACCCCTCCACTTT
CGSTFRQGGDSPLHF
>TRBJ1-2|TRBV19|few|TRBD1
TGTGCCAGTAGTCCCCGGGACAGGCCCAACTATGGCTACACCTTC
CASSPRDRPNYGYTF
>TRBJ1-1|TRBV4-2|NA|NA
TGTGCCAGCAGCCAAGGGCCAGGTTCGGGCGGTGAAGCTTTCTTT
CASSQGPGSGGEAFF
>TRBJ1-2|TRBV14|few|TRBD1
TGTGCCAGCAGTCCGCGTGGTGGGCCCCGGACAGGGGGCCAAGGCTACACCTTC
CASSPRGGPRTGGQGYTF
>TRBJ1-5|TRBV7-2|NA|NA
TGTGCCAGCAGCTTAGCGCTGGCAGTCAATCAGCCCCAGCATTTT
CASSLALAVNQPQHF
>TRBJ2-2|TRBV4-1|few|NA
TGCGCCAGCAGCCAAGGGACAGCGTCGAACACCGGGGAGCTGTTTTTT
CASSQGTASNTGELFF
>TRBJ1-4|TRBV6-2/TRBV6-3|few|NA
TGTGCCAGCAGTTACTCTTCGGGAACTAATGAAAAACTGTTTTTT
CASSYSSGTNEKLFF
>TRBJ1-6|TRBV20-1|NA|NA
TGCTGTGCTAGAGGTGTGGAGGTTAATTCACCCCTCCACTTT
CCARGVEVNSPLHF
>TRBJ2-1|TRBV6-2/TRBV6-3|few|NA
TGTGCCAGCAGTTACGGGTTATACAATGAGCAGTTCTTC
CASSYGLYNEQFF
>TRBJ1-1|TRBV13|medium-sized|NA
TGTGCCAGCTCTGAAGGGGGTTTTACTGAAGCTTTCTTT
CASSEGGFTEAFF
>TRBJ2-1|TRBV20-1|many|TRBD2
TGCAGTGCTAGAGGGACTAGCGGAAGCAATGAGCAGTTCTTC
CSARGTSGSNEQFF
>TRBJ2-3|TRBV10-3|NA|TRBD2
TGTGCCATCAGTGGGACTTGCGGGAGGGGCACATATACGCAGTATTTT
CAISGTCGRGTYTQYF
>TRBJ2-3|TRBV4-2|NA|TRBD1
TGTGCCAGCAGCCAAGAAGGTTTGCAGGGGGCCACAGATACGCAGTATTTT
CASSQEGLQGATDTQYF
>TRBJ2-2|TRBV3-1|many|NA
TGTGCCAGCAGCCCACATGGGGTAGCGAACACCGGGGAGCTGTTTTTT
CASSPHGVANTGELFF
>TRBJ2-2|TRBV5-6|NA|NA
TGTGCCAGCAGCACCGGGACAACCGGGGAGCTGTTTTTT
CASSTGTTGELFF
>TRBJ1-4|TRBV18|NA|NA
TGTGCCAGCTCACCAGATACAGTGCCTAATGAAAAACTGTTTTTT
CASSPDTVPNEKLFF
>TRBJ1-1|TRBV5-1|once|TRBD1
TGCGCCAGCAGCGGGACAGGGGGTGAAGCTTTCTTT
CASSGTGGEAFF
>TRBJ2-2|TRBV6-2/TRBV6-3|medium-sized|NA
TGTGCCAGCAGCTTCCAGCGGTACACCGGGGAGCTGTTTTTT
CASSFQRYTGELFF
>TRBJ1-2|TRBV6-2/TRBV6-3|NA|NA
TGTGCCAGCAGAACAGGGTCTCATGGCTACACCTTC
CASRTGSHGYTF
>TRBJ2-5|TRBV29-1|NA|TRBD2
TGCAGCGTTGAAGTTCGGTCTAGCGGGGCCGAGACCCAGTACTTC
CSVEVRSSGAETQYF
>TRBJ1-1|TRBV19|NA|NA
TGTGCCAGTATGACCGAGATGAACACTGAAGCTTTCTTT
CASMTEMNTEAFF
>TRBJ1-2|TRBV20-1|once|NA
TGCAGTGCTCCCAACCTCGGGCAGACTAACTATGGCTACACCTTC
CSAPNLGQTNYGYTF
>TRBJ2-4|TRBV3-1|few|NA
TGTGCCAGCAGCCAAGGGGAAATACCAAACATTCAGTACTTC
CASSQGEIPNIQYF
>TRBJ1-3|TRBV30|once|NA
TGTGCCTGGCAGACAGGAGCTGGAAACACCATATATTTT
CAWQTGAGNTIYF
>TRBJ2-2|TRBV20-1|medium-sized|NA
TGCAGTGCTGCCCGCCGGCGCCGGGAGCTGTTTTTT
CSAARRRRELFF
>TRBJ2-1|TRBV19|NA|NA
TGTGCCAGAAGTATAGAACATGAGCAGTTCTTC
CARSIEHEQFF
>TRBJ2-5|TRBV12-3/TRBV12-4|medium-sized|NA
TGTGCCAGCAGTTTAGCGGGCGATACGGAGACCCAGTACTTC
CASSLAGDTETQYF
>TRBJ2-5|TRBV6-2/TRBV6-3|NA|TRBD2
TGTGCCAGCAGTCCCGGACTAGCTGGGGGGCAAGAGACCCAGTACTTC
CASSPGLAGGQETQYF
>TRBJ1-6|TRBV5-1|NA|TRBD1
TGCGCCAGCACCCCAGGAGGGACAGACAGTTCACCCCTCCACTTT
CASTPGGTDSSPLHF
>TRBJ2-3|TRBV29-1|many|NA
TGCAGCGTTGAAGGGGCGGCTCAATTCGGGGATACGCAGTATTTT
CSVEGAAQFGDTQYF
>TRBJ1-4|TRBV5-1|NA|NA
TGCGCCAGCAGCTTGGCCGGACAGTCCAATGAAAAACTGTTTTTT
CASSLAGQSNEKLFF
>TRBJ2-2|TRBV28|medium-sized|TRBD2
TGTGCCAGCAGTTTAAGGGGCGGGAGTAGTACCGGGGAGCTGTTTTTT
CASSLRGGSSTGELFF
>TRBJ2-3|TRBV6-1|NA|NA
TGTGCCAGCAGTGAAGCGCCAGGGGGAGGGGATACGCAGTATTTT
CASSEAPGGGDTQYF
>TRBJ1-1|TRBV10-3|NA|NA
TGTGCCATCAGGGAAGGACGGGACGCGAACACTGAAGCTTTCTTT
CAIREGRDANTEAFF